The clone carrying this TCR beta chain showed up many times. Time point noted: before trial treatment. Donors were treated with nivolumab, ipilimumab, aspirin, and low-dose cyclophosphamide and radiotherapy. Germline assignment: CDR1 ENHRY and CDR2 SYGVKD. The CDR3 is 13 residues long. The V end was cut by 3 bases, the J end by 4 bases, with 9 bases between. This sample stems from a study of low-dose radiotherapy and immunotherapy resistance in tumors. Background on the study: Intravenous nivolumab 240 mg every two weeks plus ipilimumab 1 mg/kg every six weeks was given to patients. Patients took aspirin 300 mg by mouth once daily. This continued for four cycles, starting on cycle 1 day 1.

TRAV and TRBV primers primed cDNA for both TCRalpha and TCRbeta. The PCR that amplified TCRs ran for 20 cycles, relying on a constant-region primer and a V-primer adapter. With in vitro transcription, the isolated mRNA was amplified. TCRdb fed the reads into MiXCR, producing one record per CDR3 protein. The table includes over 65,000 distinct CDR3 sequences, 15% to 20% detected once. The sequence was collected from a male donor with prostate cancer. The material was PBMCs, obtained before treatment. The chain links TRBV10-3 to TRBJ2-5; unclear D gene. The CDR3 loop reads CAISDVAVETQYF. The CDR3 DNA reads TGTGCCATCAGTGACGTTGCGGTAGAGACCCAGTACTTC.